Following are 29 T cell receptor beta chains from one sample sequenced in a study of blood T cell repertoires in COVID-19. Generated by immunoSEQ multiplex PCR, the TCRdb table keeps only in-frame clones and is missing some. The table includes just over 200,000 clones, under 90% detected once. The sample consisted of peripheral blood. The receptors were gathered from a man aged 80 or over with acute or convalescent COVID-19.

The chain is built from TRBV27 and TRBJ1-1; D perhaps matches TRBD1 (5 bases). The CDR3 consists of 14 residues. The germline CDR1 and CDR2 sequences are MNHEY and SMNVEV (reference sequence). Trimming pared 8 bases from V and 0 bases from J, leaving 13 bases between. The CDR3 here is CASRLQGLNTEAFF. In DNA form, the CDR3 reads TGTGCCAGCCGACTCCAGGGATTGAACACTGAAGCTTTCTTT.

V is TRBV6-1 and J is TRBJ1-6; D gene uncertain. This CDR3 contains 13 residues. The V end lost 2 bases, the J end lost 7 bases, and 6 bases lay between the germline ends. The germline gives CDR1 MNHNS, CDR2 SASEGT. The CDR3, as DNA: TGTGCCAGCAGTGAAATCCTAAATTCACCCCTCCACTTT. This sequence encodes CASSEILNSPLHF.

The gene calls are TRBV18 and TRBJ2-1, with 9 bases fitting TRBD2. The length of the CDR3 is 13 residues. Germline V gives CDR1 KGHSH, CDR2 LQKENI. The J segment lost 7 bases and the V segment lost 11 bases, leaving 9 bases of the junction unmatched. The CDR3 protein is CACQSGRNNEQFF. CDR3 sequence (DNA): TGTGCCTGCCAAAGCGGGAGGAATAATGAGCAGTTCTTC.

This chain links TRBV2 with TRBJ2-3; 9 nucleotides align to TRBD1. With V trimmed by 0 bases and J by 3 bases, 4 bases remained unmatched. The CDR3 covers 16 residues. CDR1 and CDR2 from the germline V gene are SNHLY and FYNNEI. The CDR3 bases are TGTGCCAGCAGTGAAGCGTGGGGACAGGGTACAGATACGCAGTATTTT. This codes for CASSEAWGQGTDTQYF.

This chain joins TRBV5-4 and TRBJ1-5; no firm D call. The CDR3 contains 15 residues. Trimming cost V 4 bases and J 0 bases, with 11 bases left between them. Germline CDR1 SGHNT, CDR2 YYREEE (reference sequence). The CDR3 sequence: CASSPDTGSNQPQHF. For the CDR3, the DNA is TGTGCCAGCAGCCCCGATACGGGTAGCAATCAGCCCCAGCATTTT.

The J gene is TRBJ2-3, the V gene TRBV24-1, with 13 bases that match TRBD2. The V gene's germline CDR1 is KGHDR and CDR2 SFDVKD. The length of the CDR3 is 15 residues. V lost 4 bases and J lost 6; bases outside the gene matches: 3. The CDR3 loop reads CATSERTSGSDTQYF. CDR3 nucleotide sequence: TGTGCCACCAGTGAGCGGACTAGCGGGAGTGATACGCAGTATTTT.

The chain links TRBV5-6 to TRBJ2-7, with 10 bases lining up with TRBD2. The junction had 3 bases not matched to a gene; V was cut back by 5 bases and J by 1 base. The CDR3 has 14 residues. Germline assignment: CDR1 SGHDT and CDR2 YYEEEE. The CDR3 spells CASSQREGSYEQYF. The DNA for the CDR3 is TGTGCCAGCAGTCAGCGGGAGGGGTCCTACGAGCAGTACTTC.

A few counts support this clone. The V gene is TRBV7-9, the J gene TRBJ1-6; D is undetermined. Germline CDR1 SEHNR, CDR2 FQNEAQ (reference sequence). The CDR3 extends over 13 amino acids. With 5 bases removed from V and 7 bases from J, the gap between germline ends came to 9 bases. The CDR3 sequence is CASSAPGNSPLHF. CDR3 DNA sequence: TGTGCCAGCAGCGCTCCAGGAAATTCACCCCTCCACTTT.

This clone was seen only once. The rearrangement links TRBV5-1 to TRBJ2-2; 8 nucleotides align to TRBD2. J lost 3 bases, V lost 3 bases, and 4 bases had no gene match. The V gene's germline CDR1 is SGHRS and CDR2 YFSETQ. This CDR3 is built from 15 residues. Here the CDR3 reads CASSSEREYTGELFF. DNA for the CDR3: TGCGCCAGCAGCTCGGAGCGGGAGTACACCGGGGAGCTGTTTTTT.

This chain joins TRBV11-2 and TRBJ1-4; TRBD1 matches 11 bases. The CDR3 has 17 amino acids. V lost 6 bases and J lost 0; bases outside the gene matches: 6. Germline CDR1 reads SGHAT; CDR2 reads FQNNGV. This chain's CDR3 is CASSRWTGGSTNEKLFF. The CDR3 bases are TGTGCCAGCAGTCGATGGACAGGGGGCTCAACTAATGAAAAACTGTTTTTT.

The J gene is TRBJ2-3, the V gene TRBV5-1, with D perhaps TRBD2 (6 bases). The CDR3 covers 15 residues. Germline lookup yields CDR1 SGHRS and CDR2 YFSETQ. V lost 3 bases to trimming and J lost 0 bases, with 11 bases between them. The CDR3 is CASSWGGTSTDTQYF. CDR3 DNA: TGCGCCAGCAGCTGGGGCGGGACTAGCACAGATACGCAGTATTTT.

The rearrangement links TRBV27 to TRBJ2-1, with no clear D. From germline, CDR1 is MNHEY and CDR2 SMNVEV (reference sequence). CDR3 length: 15 amino acids. The ends were cut back, 2 bases at V and 0 bases at J, with 8 bases in the middle. The CDR3 coding sequence is TGTGCCAGCAGTTTAAGCCAAGTCTCCTACAATGAGCAGTTCTTC. Translating gives CASSLSQVSYNEQFF.

The rearrangement uses TRBV27 and TRBJ1-5, with D possibly matching TRBD1 (5 bases). V was shortened by 5 bases and J by 0 bases, with 11 bases between the two germline ends. The CDR3 spans 15 residues. Germline V gene sequence: CDR1 MNHEY, CDR2 SMNVEV (reference sequence). CDR3 protein: CASSPWGISNQPQHF. CDR3 in DNA: TGTGCCAGCAGTCCCTGGGGCATTAGCAATCAGCCCCAGCATTTT.

The gene calls are TRBV29-1 and TRBJ1-1; TRBD1 might be the D (5 bases). The ends were cut back, 3 bases at V and 3 bases at J, with 11 bases in the middle. This CDR3 comprises 13 residues. Germline V gene data show CDR1 as SQVTM and CDR2 as ANQGSEA. The chain's CDR3 is CSVDTGGDTEAFF. In DNA, the CDR3 is TGCAGCGTTGATACCGGGGGTGACACTGAAGCTTTCTTT.

The chain uses TRBV14 and TRBJ2-7; D gene ambiguous. V was pared by 1 base and J by 1 base, with 11 bases between. Germline CDR1 is SGHDN and CDR2 is FVKESK. CDR3 length equals 15 residues. This chain's CDR3 is CASSQGGVISYEQYV. In DNA form, the CDR3 reads TGTGCCAGCAGCCAAGGCGGTGTGATTTCCTACGAGCAGTACGTC.

CDR3 sequence: CAWSNLGQPQHF. The CDR3 DNA reads as TGTGCCTGGAGTAACCTCGGGCAGCCCCAGCATTTT. This chain connects TRBV30 to TRBJ1-5; no definite D call. V was clipped by 2 bases and J by 7 bases, with 9 bases between them. CDR1 and CDR2 from the germline V gene are GTSNPN and SVGIG (reference sequence). This CDR3 has 12 amino acids.

The genes are TRBV7-2 and TRBJ2-1; the match to TRBD2 covers 9 bases. The length of the CDR3 is 15 residues. V lost 6 bases and J lost 3; bases outside the gene matches: 6. Per germline, CDR1 SGHTA and CDR2 FQGNSA. Here the CDR3 reads CASRRAGGRYNEQFF. The CDR3 region has the DNA TGTGCCAGCAGAAGAGCGGGAGGCCGCTACAATGAGCAGTTCTTC.

In DNA, the CDR3 is TGCGCCAGCAGCCAAGGTCCCAGCGGGAGGGCCACCGGGGAGCTGTTTTTT. Its translation is CASSQGPSGRATGELFF. The genes are TRBV4-1 and TRBJ2-2; 10 bases line up with TRBD2. The germline gives CDR1 MGHRA, CDR2 YSYEKL. The CDR3 has 17 amino acids. J gave up 4 bases and V 1 base, and 6 bases lay outside the gene matches.

The rearrangement links TRBV18 to TRBJ2-7; D is ambiguous. CDR1 and CDR2 from the germline V gene are KGHSH and LQKENI. The CDR3 totals 13 residues. Trimming took off 3 bases at V and 7 bases at J, with 13 bases between the two ends. CDR3 DNA: TGTGCCAGCTCACCGACCGGGTCAACAGAGCAGTACTTC. Translating gives CASSPTGSTEQYF.

The V and J genes are TRBV30 and TRBJ1-5; 7 nucleotides agree with TRBD1. CDR3 length: 16 amino acids. The junction had 9 bases not matched to a gene; V was cut back by 0 bases and J by 4 bases. The germline V gene has CDR1 GTSNPN and CDR2 SVGIG (reference sequence). As DNA, the CDR3 is TGTGCCTGGAGTGTAGGGGTAGGGGGCTTGAATCAGCCCCAGCATTTT. Its translation is CAWSVGVGGLNQPQHF.

This clone was seen only once. The chain combines TRBV27 with TRBJ2-7; TRBD1 matches 7 bases. This CDR3 has 19 amino acids. Germline V gives CDR1 MNHEY, CDR2 SMNVEV (reference sequence). V dropped 6 bases and J dropped 6; count of bases not matched to a gene: 26. CDR3 sequence (DNA): TGTGCCAGCAGGACCTCGGGACAGCGACCCAGGGACGTAACAGTCGAGCAGTACTTC. It is translated as CASRTSGQRPRDVTVEQYF.

The chain joins TRBV9 to TRBJ2-1; 10 bases agree with TRBD2. The germline CDR1 and CDR2 sequences are SGDLS and YYNGEE. Unmatched junction bases numbered 6, after V lost 0 bases and J lost 6 bases. The CDR3 contains 16 residues. The DNA of the CDR3 is TGTGCCAGCAGCGTAGGTCTAGCGGGAGCTGGCAATGAGCAGTTCTTC. Amino acids: CASSVGLAGAGNEQFF.

This clone appeared once. The chain couples TRBV18 to TRBJ2-3, with 7 bases fitting TRBD2. Germline CDR1 reads KGHSH; CDR2 reads LQKENI. CDR3 size: 15 residues. V dropped 4 bases and J dropped 3; count of bases not matched to a gene: 7. The CDR3 here is CASSLSKGGTDTQYF. CDR3 in DNA: TGTGCCAGCTCACTGTCGAAGGGAGGGACAGATACGCAGTATTTT.

CDR3 in DNA: TGCGCCAGCAGTGACCCGCGGCTAGCGGGAGTCCACAATGAGCAGTTCTTC. Its protein is CASSDPRLAGVHNEQFF. The rearrangement links TRBV10-2 to TRBJ2-1; 10 positions match TRBD2. The junction had 10 bases not matched to a gene; V was cut back by 3 bases and J by 5 bases. CDR3 length: 17 amino acids. Germline values: CDR1 WSHSY, CDR2 SAAADI.

This chain links TRBV4-2 with TRBJ2-2; TRBD2 aligns across 9 bases. This CDR3 is built from 16 residues. Germline trimming cut 4 bases from V and 2 bases from J; bases unmatched to any gene: 5. Germline CDR1 LGHNA, CDR2 YNFKEQ. This CDR3 reads CASSLASGDNTGELFF. In DNA form, the CDR3 reads TGTGCCAGCAGCCTCGCTAGCGGGGACAACACCGGGGAGCTGTTTTTT.

V and J are TRBV6-5 and TRBJ1-1; 7 bases line up with TRBD1. From germline, CDR1 is MNHEY and CDR2 SVGAGI. The CDR3 runs 14 residues. V shed 6 bases and J 1 base; nucleotides not matched to a gene: 5. CDR3 sequence reads: CASSIRQGNTEAFF. As DNA, the CDR3 is TGTGCCAGCAGCATTCGACAGGGGAACACTGAAGCTTTCTTT.

This clone was seen only once. The chain couples TRBV28 to TRBJ2-7; 10 bases line up with TRBD2. CDR1 is MDHEN and CDR2 is SYDVKM in the germline V gene. V gave up 6 bases and J gave up 2 bases; unmatched junction bases: 7. The CDR3 sequence is 15 residues long. The CDR3 region is CASRILAGGPYEQYF. CDR3 nucleotide sequence: TGTGCCAGCAGGATATTAGCGGGAGGCCCCTACGAGCAGTACTTC.

V usage is TRBV28 and J usage is TRBJ2-7, with D possibly matching TRBD1 (8 bases). The germline V gene has CDR1 MDHEN and CDR2 SYDVKM. V was shortened by 1 base and J by 10 bases, with 14 bases between the two germline ends. This CDR3 is 13 amino acids long. CDR3 sequence (DNA): TGTGCCAGCAGTTTATCCACAGGGGGGGTACAGTACTTC. Residues: CASSLSTGGVQYF.

The V gene is TRBV18, the J gene TRBJ2-7, with a possible D match to TRBD2 (6 bases). V lost 3 bases and J 7 bases, leaving 13 bases between the germline ends. CDR3 length: 13 residues. Germline V CDR1 and CDR2: KGHSH, LQKENI. CDR3 amino acids: CASSPGRGGEQYF. Here the CDR3 DNA reads TGTGCCAGCTCACCGGGGCGGGGCGGGGAGCAGTACTTC. The whole variable domain, remainder taken from reference TRBV18 and TRBJ2-7, is NAGVMQNPRHLVRRRGQEARLRCSPMKGHSHVYWYRQLPEEGLKFMVYLQKENIIDESGMPKERFSAEFPKEGPSILRIQQVVRGDSAAYFCASSPGRGGEQYFGPGTRLTVT.